These 28 T cell receptor beta chains were all obtained from the same sample, sequenced in a study of blood T cell repertoires in COVID-19. The method was immunoSEQ multiplex PCR; TCRdb's version includes in-frame clones alone and lacks a portion of them. The profile shows nearly 90,000 clones, around 72% of them singletons. The sample comprised peripheral blood. These receptors came from a woman older than 75 with acute or convalescent COVID-19.

This clone was seen a handful of times. V gene TRBV7-2 combines with J gene TRBJ1-1; 7 nucleotides line up with TRBD1. This CDR3 is 14 amino acids long. Unmatched junction bases numbered 4, after V lost 4 bases and J lost 2 bases. Germline V gene data show CDR1 as SGHTA and CDR2 as FQGNSA. Written as DNA, the CDR3 is TGTGCCAGCAGCTCACAGGGGCAAAACACTGAAGCTTTCTTT. Its translation: CASSSQGQNTEAFF.

This chain links TRBV20-1 with TRBJ2-5; 9 nucleotides align to TRBD1. The germline gives CDR1 DFQATT, CDR2 SNEGSKA (reference sequence). V gave up 3 bases and J gave up 2 bases; unmatched junction bases: 7. The CDR3 extends over 15 amino acids. Written as DNA, the CDR3 is TGCAGTGCTAGTACACGCGGGACAGGGCAAGAGACCCAGTACTTC. Translation: CSASTRGTGQETQYF.

The chain combines TRBV5-4 with TRBJ2-7; 11 positions match TRBD2. The germline V gene encodes CDR1 SGHNT and CDR2 YYREEE (reference sequence). The CDR3 length is 16 residues. V lost 1 base, J lost 5 bases, and 8 bases stayed unmatched. In DNA form, the CDR3 reads TGTGCCAGCAGCTTGCTAGTAGCGGGGGGGAGGAACGAGCAGTACTTC. Translating it yields CASSLLVAGGRNEQYF. The full variable domain, in which reference TRBV5-4 and TRBJ2-7 provide the parts outside the CDR3, is ETGVTQSPTHLIKTRGQQVTLRCSSQSGHNTVSWYQQALGQGPQFIFQYYREEENGRGNFPPRFSGLQFPNYSSELNVNALELDDSALYLCASSLLVAGGRNEQYFGPGTRLTVT.

This chain uses TRBV15 with TRBJ1-3; no clear D. In germline, CDR1 is LNHNV, CDR2 YYDKDF (reference sequence). The V end was cut by 0 bases, the J end by 3 bases, with 12 bases between. The CDR3 length is 16 residues. This CDR3 is CATSRDGGIGGNTIYF. As DNA, the CDR3 is TGTGCCACCAGCAGAGATGGAGGGATCGGTGGAAACACCATATATTTT.

This rearrangement joins TRBV29-1 to TRBJ1-3; D might be TRBD1 (5 bases). The CDR3 extends over 13 amino acids. The ends were cut back, 4 bases at V and 4 bases at J, with 11 bases in the middle. Germline loops: CDR1 SQVTM, CDR2 ANQGSEA. The CDR3 spells CSVVRPGGNTIYF. For the CDR3, the DNA is TGCAGCGTTGTACGGCCAGGGGGAAACACCATATATTTT.

V is TRBV6-1 and J is TRBJ1-5, with 10 nucleotides matching TRBD1. Trimming took 2 bases from V and 7 from J; bases not matched to a gene: 5. Germline V gene sequence: CDR1 MNHNS, CDR2 SASEGT. CDR3 length: 15 amino acids. The DNA of the CDR3 is TGTGCCAGCAGTGAACAGGGACAGGGGTACCAGCCCCAGCATTTT. Its translation is CASSEQGQGYQPQHF.

This chain links TRBV6-1 with TRBJ2-1; TRBD2 matches at 11 bases. Germline V gene sequence: CDR1 MNHNS, CDR2 SASEGT. CDR3 length: 14 amino acids. The ends lost 7 bases at V and 4 bases at J; junction bases unmatched: 3. Written as DNA, the CDR3 is TGTGCCAGCAATTTAGCGGGGGGGTACAATGAGCAGTTCTTC. Encoded protein: CASNLAGGYNEQFF.

The chain recombines TRBV19 with TRBJ2-1, with 8 bases that match TRBD2. The CDR3 extends over 15 amino acids. The ends lost 8 bases at V and 9 bases at J; junction bases unmatched: 15. Germline assignment: CDR1 LNHDA and CDR2 SQIVND (reference sequence). The CDR3 DNA is TGTGCCAGTTCCGGGGGTCCGGGACTAGGGGGTGAGCAGTTCTTC. It specifies CASSGGPGLGGEQFF. The entire variable domain, with the rest obtained from reference TRBV19 and TRBJ2-1, is as follows: DGGITQSPKYLFRKEGQNVTLSCEQNLNHDAMYWYRQDPGQGLRLIYYSQIVNDFQKGDIAEGYSVSREKKESFPLTVTSAQKNPTAFYLCASSGGPGLGGEQFFGPGTRLTVL.

The gene calls are TRBV6-2 or TRBV6-3 and TRBJ1-1; no firm D call. Looked up from germline, CDR1 is MNHEY and CDR2 is SVGEGT. V lost 0 bases to trimming and J lost 4 bases, with 21 bases between them. This CDR3 is 18 amino acids long. CDR3 nucleotides: TGTGCCAGCAGTTACTCGAGGGCAGAGAAACGACCTAGCACTGAAGCTTTCTTT. Translated, it gives CASSYSRAEKRPSTEAFF.

J is TRBJ1-5 and V is TRBV5-8, with TRBD1 as a possible D gene (6 bases). From germline, CDR1 is SGHTS and CDR2 YDEGEE. Trimming took off 5 bases at V and 6 bases at J, with 12 bases between the two ends. The CDR3 totals 13 residues. The CDR3 protein is CASSQGSRQPQHF. The CDR3 DNA is TGTGCCAGCAGTCAGGGGTCTCGTCAGCCCCAGCATTTT.

The genes are TRBV3-1 (or the pseudogene TRBV3-2) and TRBJ2-3; D is unresolved. Germline V gives CDR1 LGHDT, CDR2 YNNKEL (reference sequence). The CDR3 runs to 16 residues. Trimming removed 4 bases at V and 3 bases at J, with 17 bases between. CDR3 nucleotides: TGTGCCAGCAGCCTCCAAGGCGGTAGCTCGACAGATACGCAGTATTTT. As protein: CASSLQGGSSTDTQYF.

The rearrangement links TRBV29-1 to TRBJ2-7; 7 nucleotides align to TRBD1. This CDR3 is 14 amino acids long. Per the germline V gene, CDR1 is SQVTM and CDR2 is ANQGSEA. V shed 6 bases, J shed 2 bases, and the junction held 10 bases outside the gene matches. CDR3 sequence: CSVRAGDRPYEQYF. As DNA, the CDR3 is TGCAGCGTCCGGGCAGGGGACAGACCCTACGAGCAGTACTTC.

This clone was seen just once. The CDR3 DNA reads TGTGCCAGCAGCATAAGGGGGCTGGGCACTGAAGCTTTCTTT. Protein: CASSIRGLGTEAFF. V is TRBV5-6 and J is TRBJ1-1, with 7 bases lining up with TRBD1. Germline CDR1 reads SGHDT; CDR2 reads YYEEEE. Unmatched junction bases numbered 7, after V lost 4 bases and J lost 4 bases. The CDR3 is 14 residues long.

The J gene is TRBJ2-3, the V gene TRBV10-3, with 11 bases matching TRBD2. V lost 6 bases to trimming and J lost 0 bases; unmatched junction nucleotides: 5. The CDR3 length is 16 residues. Germline V lookup: CDR1 ENHRY, CDR2 SYGVKD. The CDR3 DNA is TGTGCCATCAGGGAGACTAGCGGGGATAGCACAGATACGCAGTATTTT. Its translation: CAIRETSGDSTDTQYF.

This clone showed up just once. The chain employs TRBV18 and TRBJ2-3; the D gene is possibly TRBD2 (6 bases). The germline gives CDR1 KGHSH, CDR2 LQKENI. The CDR3 loop spans 15 amino acids. The V end was cut by 0 bases, the J end by 10 bases, with 17 bases between. CDR3 sequence: CASSPPSQRPGAQYF. For the CDR3, the DNA is TGTGCCAGCTCACCACCGAGTCAGCGTCCGGGGGCGCAGTATTTT.

This clone was seen many times. At the DNA level, this CDR3 is encoded by other sequences in the same sample as well. V is TRBV20-1 and J is TRBJ1-2; D not resolved. V dropped 6 bases and J dropped 5 bases, with 10 bases sitting between them. The CDR3 contains 11 residues. Germline CDR1 DFQATT, CDR2 SNEGSKA (reference sequence). This CDR3 reads CSASSGYGYTF. In DNA, the CDR3 is TGCAGTGCCTCCTCGGGGTATGGCTACACCTTC.

The chain has TRBV19 and TRBJ2-2; 12 bases are shared with TRBD2. This CDR3 contains 14 residues. The J segment lost 3 bases and the V segment lost 8 bases, leaving 1 base of the junction unmatched. Germline-derived CDR1 and CDR2 are LNHDA and SQIVND (reference sequence). CDR3 protein: CASRLAGDTGELFF. The CDR3 DNA sequence: TGTGCCAGTCGACTAGCGGGGGACACCGGGGAGCTGTTTTTT.

This clone has only a few counts. The CDR3 nucleotides are TGTGCCAGTAGTGTCGGCAGGGGGCAAGAGACCCAGTACTTC. The encoded protein is CASSVGRGQETQYF. The chain employs TRBV19 and TRBJ2-5; 7 bases agree with TRBD1. The germline V gene encodes CDR1 LNHDA and CDR2 SQIVND (reference sequence). The junction had 5 bases not matched to a gene; V was cut back by 5 bases and J by 2 bases. The CDR3 has 14 amino acids.

This chain links TRBV13 with TRBJ1-3; 7 bases align to TRBD1. The length of the CDR3 is 21 residues. Germline values: CDR1 PRHDT, CDR2 FYEKMQ (reference sequence). V lost 5 bases to trimming and J lost 0 bases; unmatched junction nucleotides: 22. The CDR3 DNA reads TGTGCCAGCAGCCCGAGATCCGGGACAGAAGGTTGGGGCTTCTCTGGAAACACCATATATTTT. Its protein is CASSPRSGTEGWGFSGNTIYF.

The rearrangement joins TRBV4-2 to TRBJ2-7; TRBD2 matches 10 bases. J was trimmed by 5 bases and V by 5 bases; bases with no gene match: 9. The germline gives CDR1 LGHNA, CDR2 YNFKEQ. There are 15 residues in the CDR3. As DNA, the CDR3 is TGTGCCAGCAGCAGGGTAGCGGGGGGTAGGGACGAGCAGTACTTC. Its translation: CASSRVAGGRDEQYF.

The V and J genes are TRBV6-6 and TRBJ1-1, with TRBD1 matching over 8 bases. V trimming: 5 bases; J trimming: 4 bases; junction bases outside the gene matches: 12. CDR3 length: 16 residues. CDR1 and CDR2 from the germline V gene are MNHNY and SVGAGI (reference sequence). CDR3 region: CASSLRQGHRGTEAFF. The DNA of the CDR3 is TGTGCCAGCAGTCTACGACAGGGGCATAGGGGCACTGAAGCTTTCTTT.

This clone was detected a few times. This chain uses TRBV18 with TRBJ2-2; D uncertain. The CDR3 length is 15 residues. V was pared by 5 bases and J by 1 base, with 11 bases between. CDR1 is KGHSH and CDR2 is LQKENI in the germline V gene. CDR3 nucleotides: TGTGCCAGCTCATCGCTTAGAGGGAACACCGGGGAGCTGTTTTTT. Protein sequence: CASSSLRGNTGELFF.

The chain carries TRBV5-4 and TRBJ2-7; 7 positions match TRBD1. The germline V gene encodes CDR1 SGHNT and CDR2 YYREEE (reference sequence). V gave up 2 bases and J gave up 0 bases; unmatched junction bases: 2. The CDR3 is 14 residues long. In DNA, the CDR3 is TGTGCCAGCAGCTTAAGGGACAGCTCCTACGAGCAGTACTTC. It is translated as CASSLRDSSYEQYF.

This clone appeared a few times. This chain connects TRBV3-1 (or the pseudogene TRBV3-2) to TRBJ1-4; perhaps TRBD1 as D (6 bases). With 6 bases removed from V and 3 bases from J, the gap between germline ends came to 11 bases. Germline V gene data show CDR1 as LGHDT and CDR2 as YNNKEL (reference sequence). The CDR3 loop spans 14 amino acids. DNA for the CDR3: TGTGCCAGCAGATCTCAGGGGTCTAATGAAAAACTGTTTTTT. Translating it yields CASRSQGSNEKLFF.

The chain has TRBV19 and TRBJ1-5; 10 bases fit TRBD1. J gave up 7 bases and V 3 bases, and 3 bases lay outside the gene matches. The CDR3 loop spans 14 amino acids. In germline, CDR1 is LNHDA, CDR2 SQIVND (reference sequence). CDR3 sequence: CASSIGDRGQPQHF. In nucleotides, the CDR3 is TGTGCCAGTAGTATCGGGGACAGGGGACAGCCCCAGCATTTT.

The rearrangement uses TRBV6-6 and TRBJ1-1; 10 nucleotides agree with TRBD1. With V trimmed by 2 bases and J by 4 bases, 4 bases remained unmatched. Germline V gives CDR1 MNHNY, CDR2 SVGAGI (reference sequence). The CDR3 spans 15 residues. The CDR3 region has the DNA TGTGCCAGCAGTTACGGACAGGGGGAGGTCACTGAAGCTTTCTTT. Encoded protein: CASSYGQGEVTEAFF.

Points on this clone: A junction end diverges from the germline sequence, so it may reflect a read error. The V gene is TRBV19, the J gene TRBJ2-7; 10 positions match TRBD2. Germline CDR1 is LNHDA and CDR2 is SQIVND (reference sequence). The CDR3 is 18 residues long. The DNA for the CDR3 is TGTGCCGGTAGTCGACAGGGGATCCTAGCGGGGGCCTCCTACGAGCAGTACTTC. This sequence encodes CAGSRQGILAGASYEQYF.

As for this clone: The same CDR3 also results from other DNA sequences found in this sample. The chain joins TRBV5-1 to TRBJ1-4, with 8 bases lining up with TRBD1. Trimming at V came to 2 bases and at J to 4 bases, leaving 1 base not matched to a gene. Germline-derived CDR1 and CDR2 are SGHRS and YFSETQ. This CDR3 is 14 amino acids long. Here the CDR3 reads CASSLGQGNEKLFF. The CDR3 DNA reads TGCGCCAGCAGCTTAGGACAGGGTAATGAAAAACTGTTTTTT.